The next 21 T cell receptor beta chains were all read from a single sample in a study of identical twins. From the 5' RACE reads, TCRdb called clonotypes with MiXCR, one entry per CDR3 protein. The sample contains about 790,000 distinct CDR3 sequences, roughly 20% of which appear only once. A further study also used this sample, focusing on T cells expressing NK-cell markers.

The sequenced sample consisted of PBMCs. Source of these receptors: a woman aged 18-29 years in good health.

The gene calls are TRBV19 and TRBJ2-7; a possible D gene is TRBD2 (5 bases). CDR3 length: 14 residues. The V and J ends lost 4 bases and 3 bases respectively, with 13 bases between them. The germline V gene has CDR1 LNHDA and CDR2 SQIVND (reference sequence). The CDR3 loop is CASSTGGIYYEQYF. CDR3 bases: TGTGCCAGTAGTACCGGAGGCATCTACTACGAGCAGTACTTC.

The chain uses TRBV7-2 and TRBJ2-7, with no clear D. There are 11 residues in the CDR3. Germline-derived CDR1 and CDR2 are SGHTA and FQGNSA. Trimming stripped 4 bases from V and 2 bases from J, with 3 bases between. CDR3 amino acids: CASSSAYEQYV. The DNA for the CDR3 is TGTGCCAGCAGCTCCGCCTACGAGCAGTACGTC.

This clonotype was detected a few times. This chain joins TRBV5-5 and TRBJ2-7; D is uncertain. The germline gives CDR1 SGHKS, CDR2 YYEKEE (reference sequence). V gave up 0 bases and J gave up 6 bases, with 10 bases separating them. This CDR3 is 13 amino acids long. CDR3 DNA sequence: TGTGCCAGCAGCTTGGGCCCGGGTACCGAGCAGTACTTC. As protein: CASSLGPGTEQYF.

The chain recombines TRBV11-2 with TRBJ2-7; 13 bases fit TRBD2. The CDR3 totals 16 residues. The germline CDR1 and CDR2 sequences are SGHAT and FQNNGV. The trim removed 5 bases at V and 3 bases at J, leaving 7 bases unmatched. The CDR3 loop reads CASSLRLAGGFYEQYF. CDR3 nucleotides: TGTGCCAGCAGCCTACGACTAGCGGGGGGATTCTACGAGCAGTACTTC.

V and J are TRBV24-1 and TRBJ2-2, with 8 positions matching TRBD1. V trimming: 3 bases; J trimming: 0 bases; junction bases outside the gene matches: 5. The CDR3 has 17 residues. Germline values: CDR1 KGHDR, CDR2 SFDVKD. The CDR3 protein is CATSDPGGPANTGELFF. As DNA, the CDR3 is TGTGCCACCAGTGATCCAGGGGGCCCCGCGAACACCGGGGAGCTGTTTTTT.

V is TRBV7-2 and J is TRBJ2-1, with 9 bases identical to TRBD2. The CDR3 is 17 amino acids. V was pared by 0 bases and J by 7 bases, with 10 bases of the junction left unmatched. CDR1 SGHTA and CDR2 FQGNSA come from the germline V gene. CDR3 loop: CASSLAWMASGTNEQFF. CDR3 coding DNA: TGTGCCAGCAGCTTAGCGTGGATGGCTAGCGGGACAAATGAGCAGTTCTTC. The entire variable domain, with the rest obtained from reference TRBV7-2 and TRBJ2-1, is as follows: GAGVSQSPSNKVTEKGKDVELRCDPISGHTALYWYRQSLGQGLEFLIYFQGNSAPDKSGLPSDRFSAERTGGSVSTLTIQRTQQEDSAVYLCASSLAWMASGTNEQFFGPGTRLTVL.

At least ten counts were recorded for this clonotype. This chain links TRBV5-1 with TRBJ2-7; D is undetermined. This CDR3 comprises 16 residues. Germline V gene data show CDR1 as SGHRS and CDR2 as YFSETQ. V dropped 2 bases and J dropped 0 bases, with 15 bases sitting between them. CDR3 residues: CASSLSLTTDSYEQYF. CDR3 DNA: TGCGCCAGCAGCTTAAGCTTGACAACAGACTCCTACGAGCAGTACTTC.

This clonotype was seen a handful of times. The J gene is TRBJ2-1, the V gene TRBV7-8; D may be TRBD1 or TRBD2 (5 bases each). Trimming stripped 2 bases from V and 5 bases from J, with 10 bases between. CDR1 is SGHVS, CDR2 FQNEAQ, per germline. CDR3 length: 14 residues. The CDR3 is CASSLQGVNNEQFF. The CDR3 DNA is TGTGCCAGCAGCTTACAGGGAGTAAACAATGAGCAGTTCTTC.

The chain is built from TRBV10-3 and TRBJ2-2, with D possibly TRBD1 on 6 matching bases. The germline gives CDR1 ENHRY, CDR2 SYGVKD. Trimming took 6 bases from V and 4 from J, leaving 12 bases between them. The CDR3 has 14 amino acids. Here the CDR3 DNA reads TGTGCCATCAGGGGGGCAGTCCTCACCGGGGAGCTGTTTTTT. Protein: CAIRGAVLTGELFF.

The V and J genes are TRBV9 and TRBJ2-7; D might be TRBD1 (6 bases). The CDR3 totals 13 residues. The V end was cut by 0 bases, the J end by 2 bases, with 6 bases between. Germline-derived CDR1 and CDR2 are SGDLS and YYNGEE. DNA for the CDR3: TGTGCCAGCAGCGTAGGGGACACCTACGAGCAGTACTTC. Translating it yields CASSVGDTYEQYF.

Written as DNA, the CDR3 is TGCGCCAGCAGCTTGGTTGGGGATGAGACCCAGTACTTC. Translated: CASSLVGDETQYF. V usage is TRBV5-1 and J usage is TRBJ2-5; D not certain. The V end lost 0 bases, the J end lost 5 bases, and 8 bases lay between the germline ends. The CDR3 covers 13 residues. In germline, CDR1 is SGHRS, CDR2 YFSETQ.

There are a few counts of this clonotype. DNA for the CDR3: TGCGCCAGCAGCTTGATAGTTAGCGGGGGGCCCTCCTACAATGAGCAGTTCTTC. This sequence encodes CASSLIVSGGPSYNEQFF. The V gene is TRBV5-1, the J gene TRBJ2-1, with 10 bases fitting TRBD2. The germline CDR1 and CDR2 sequences are SGHRS and YFSETQ. The length of the CDR3 is 18 residues. After removal of 1 base from V and 0 bases from J, the junction contained 7 bases not matched to a gene. The whole variable domain, filled in from reference TRBV5-1 and TRBJ2-1, reads KAGVTQTPRYLIKTRGQQVTLSCSPISGHRSVSWYQQTPGQGLQFLFEYFSETQRNKGNFPGRFSGRQFSNSRSEMNVSTLELGDSALYLCASSLIVSGGPSYNEQFFGPGTRLTVL.

The chain combines TRBV20-1 with TRBJ2-3, with unresolved D. The germline gives CDR1 DFQATT, CDR2 SNEGSKA (reference sequence). The germline V and J ends were trimmed by 5 bases and 0 bases, with 15 bases remaining between them. The CDR3 has 15 amino acids. CDR3 DNA: TGCAGTGCTCCCCGAGGAGAACCTAGCACAGATACGCAGTATTTT. Its protein is CSAPRGEPSTDTQYF.

This clonotype was detected a few times. The rearrangement uses TRBV5-1 and TRBJ1-1; TRBD1 might be the D (6 bases). There are 11 residues in the CDR3. The germline CDR1 and CDR2 sequences are SGHRS and YFSETQ. Trimming cost V 4 bases and J 8 bases, with 9 bases left between them. CDR3 nucleotide sequence: TGCGCCAGCAGCGCCGACAGGGAAGCTTTCTTT. Its protein product is CASSADREAFF.

V and J are TRBV20-1 and TRBJ2-1; D remains ambiguous. V dropped 3 bases and J dropped 8 bases, with 14 bases sitting between them. The CDR3 length is 13 residues. Germline V gives CDR1 DFQATT, CDR2 SNEGSKA (reference sequence). The CDR3 DNA sequence: TGCAGTGCTAGCAGTCAACGTTACCATGAGCAGTTCTTC. As protein: CSASSQRYHEQFF.

The rearrangement links TRBV10-3 to TRBJ2-2, with D perhaps matching TRBD1 (6 bases). The germline CDR1 and CDR2 sequences are ENHRY and SYGVKD. V was trimmed by 7 bases and J by 0 bases, leaving 15 bases between them. The length of the CDR3 is 16 residues. CDR3 sequence: CAITPGQLTNTGELFF. The CDR3, as DNA: TGTGCCATCACCCCCGGACAGCTTACGAACACCGGGGAGCTGTTTTTT.

The J gene is TRBJ2-7, the V gene TRBV20-1, with 7 nucleotides matching TRBD2. The CDR3 loop spans 17 amino acids. Germline V lookup: CDR1 DFQATT, CDR2 SNEGSKA (reference sequence). Trimming at V came to 6 bases and at J to 0 bases, leaving 17 bases not matched to a gene. This chain's CDR3 is CSAGGTAGQVSSYEQYF. The CDR3 DNA reads as TGCAGTGCGGGGGGGACGGCCGGTCAAGTGAGCTCCTACGAGCAGTACTTC.

This chain joins TRBV5-8 and TRBJ1-1; 7 bases fit TRBD1. The CDR3 is 12 amino acids. J lost 12 bases, V lost 3 bases, and 8 bases had no gene match. The germline gives CDR1 SGHTS, CDR2 YDEGEE. CDR3 sequence: CASSSPGGFTFF. The DNA for the CDR3 is TGTGCCAGCAGCTCACCAGGGGGGTTTACTTTCTTT.

The chain uses TRBV5-1 and TRBJ2-7; possible D gene TRBD2, 6 bases. This CDR3 contains 18 residues. V dropped 3 bases and J dropped 0 bases, with 22 bases sitting between them. Germline V gene lookup returns CDR1 SGHRS and CDR2 YFSETQ. The DNA for the CDR3 is TGCGCCAGCAGCTCGGTAGGCCCCGACCTGGAGGGCTCCTACGAGCAGTACTTC. This encodes CASSSVGPDLEGSYEQYF. The whole variable domain, remainder taken from reference TRBV5-1 and TRBJ2-7, is KAGVTQTPRYLIKTRGQQVTLSCSPISGHRSVSWYQQTPGQGLQFLFEYFSETQRNKGNFPGRFSGRQFSNSRSEMNVSTLELGDSALYLCASSSVGPDLEGSYEQYFGPGTRLTVT.

The J gene is TRBJ2-7, the V gene TRBV7-2; D uncertain. This CDR3 region has 12 residues. Germline CDR1 reads SGHTA; CDR2 reads FQGNSA. V was trimmed by 4 bases and J by 7 bases, leaving 11 bases between them. CDR3 sequence: CASSSPVGEQYF. CDR3 nucleotides: TGTGCCAGCAGCTCGCCAGTGGGGGAGCAGTACTTC.

This clonotype was seen a handful of times. The chain recombines TRBV4-2 with TRBJ1-1, with 7 nucleotides matching TRBD1. Germline V gene data show CDR1 as LGHNA and CDR2 as YNFKEQ. CDR3 length equals 16 residues. V shed 0 bases, J shed 3 bases, and the junction held 7 bases outside the gene matches. CDR3 DNA sequence: TGTGCCAGCAGCCAAGATATGGGGCAGGGGGACACTGAAGCTTTCTTT. This codes for CASSQDMGQGDTEAFF.